The 26 T cell receptor beta chains below all came from one sample that was sequenced in a study of T cells in Graves' hyperthyroidism and ophthalmopathy. The CDR3 regions of TCR beta were amplified from RNA transcripts. First-round RT-PCR targeting the TCR CDR3 was performed with the HTBI primer set. Each CDR3 protein gets one entry after TCRdb re-called the multiplex PCR reads with MiXCR. Of over 250,000 distinct CDR3 sequences detected, less than 30% appear once; the ten largest clones hold 20% to 30%. What was sequenced was blood. The receptor set was obtained from a man in his forties with Graves' hyperthyroidism that later progressed to Graves' ophthalmopathy.

This sequence joins TRBV27 and TRBJ1-2, with TRBD1 matching over 11 bases. Looked up from germline, CDR1 is MNHEY and CDR2 is SMNVEV (reference sequence). With 6 bases clipped from V and 4 bases from J, the junction kept 10 bases outside the gene matches. The CDR3 spans 16 residues. This CDR3 is CASSFARTGGVYGYTF. The CDR3 nucleotides are TGTGCCAGCAGCTTTGCTCGGACAGGGGGCGTCTATGGCTACACCTTC.

This clonotype was seen at least ten times. This chain uses TRBV29-1 with TRBJ1-1; possibly TRBD1 for D (5 bases). The CDR3 contains 13 residues. Trimming took off 2 bases at V and 1 base at J, with 8 bases between the two ends. Germline-derived CDR1 and CDR2 are SQVTM and ANQGSEA. The CDR3 region is CSVESTANTEAFF. The CDR3 DNA follows: TGCAGCGTTGAATCGACAGCGAACACTGAAGCTTTCTTT.

This clonotype was found many times. V usage is TRBV5-1 and J usage is TRBJ2-2; 13 bases map to TRBD2. CDR3 length equals 17 residues. CDR1 and CDR2 (germline): SGHRS, YFSETQ. The ends lost 4 bases at V and 2 bases at J; junction bases unmatched: 5. The CDR3 here is CASSRGTSGTNTGELFF. CDR3 DNA sequence: TGCGCCAGCAGCAGGGGGACTAGCGGGACCAACACCGGGGAGCTGTTTTTT.

This clonotype occurred many times. This chain uses TRBV7-8 with TRBJ2-2; 9 bases fit TRBD1. Germline V CDR1 and CDR2: SGHVS, FQNEAQ. V lost 4 bases to trimming and J lost 5 bases; unmatched junction nucleotides: 8. The CDR3 spans 16 residues. CDR3 in amino acids: CASSSRGTGLTGELFF. The CDR3 coding sequence is TGTGCCAGCAGCTCCCGAGGGACAGGGTTGACCGGGGAGCTGTTTTTT.

Ten or more counts support this clonotype. V gene TRBV30 combines with J gene TRBJ2-7; D uncertain. The V end was cut by 2 bases, the J end by 3 bases, with 11 bases between. In germline, CDR1 is GTSNPN, CDR2 SVGIG (reference sequence). This CDR3 contains 13 residues. For the CDR3, the DNA is TGTGCCTGGAGTCGAGACATTATCTACGAGCAGTACTTC. Encoded protein: CAWSRDIIYEQYF.

The chain carries TRBV7-2 and TRBJ2-5; 8 bases fit TRBD2. V shed 3 bases and J 4 bases; nucleotides not matched to a gene: 4. Germline CDR1 SGHTA, CDR2 FQGNSA. CDR3 length equals 14 residues. The CDR3 protein is CASSFGGGVETQYF. CDR3 sequence (DNA): TGTGCCAGCAGCTTCGGGGGGGGAGTAGAGACCCAGTACTTC.

J is TRBJ1-1 and V is TRBV7-8; TRBD1 matches at 7 bases. Germline assignment: CDR1 SGHVS and CDR2 FQNEAQ. Trimming removed 1 base from V and 7 bases from J; junction bases left unmatched: 12. The CDR3 runs to 16 residues. CDR3 region: CASSLENGDREFEAFF. CDR3 DNA sequence: TGTGCCAGCAGCTTAGAGAACGGGGACAGAGAGTTTGAAGCTTTCTTT.

The V call is TRBV7-8, the J call TRBJ1-1; D call uncertain. The CDR3 length is 14 residues. Trimming shortened V by 5 bases and J by 1 base, and 11 bases separated the two germline ends. Germline V gene data show CDR1 as SGHVS and CDR2 as FQNEAQ. The CDR3 spells CASSTQETNTEAFF. The CDR3 DNA is TGTGCCAGCAGCACCCAGGAAACGAACACTGAAGCTTTCTTT.

As DNA, the CDR3 is TGTGCCTGGAGTGAACGTAACACTGAAGCTTTCTTT. Translation gives CAWSERNTEAFF. This chain uses TRBV30 with TRBJ1-1; unclear D gene. V lost 1 base and J 2 bases, leaving 5 bases between the germline ends. There are 12 residues in the CDR3. Germline-derived CDR1 and CDR2 are GTSNPN and SVGIG (reference sequence).

This clonotype was seen repeatedly, ten times or more. The V call is TRBV29-1, the J call TRBJ2-7, with no clear D. Germline values: CDR1 SQVTM, CDR2 ANQGSEA. The CDR3 covers 11 residues. Trimming left V 6 bases short and J 4 bases short, with 10 bases between. The CDR3 nucleotides read TGCAGCGTGGCGGATTTATACGAGCAGTACTTC. Translating it yields CSVADLYEQYF.

This clonotype was seen many times. This chain's CDR3 is CSASIIRQNTGELFF. Here the CDR3 DNA reads TGCAGCGCCTCAATAATAAGACAGAACACCGGGGAGCTGTTTTTT. The chain combines TRBV29-1 with TRBJ2-2; D remains unclear. Germline V gene data show CDR1 as SQVTM and CDR2 as ANQGSEA. Trimming removed 7 bases from V and 1 base from J, with 16 bases in between. There are 15 residues in the CDR3.

V gene TRBV20-1 combines with J gene TRBJ2-5, with D perhaps matching TRBD2 (7 bases). The V gene's germline CDR1 is DFQATT and CDR2 SNEGSKA (reference sequence). V was pared by 2 bases and J by 5 bases, with 18 bases between. This CDR3 contains 15 residues. The CDR3 bases are TGCAGTGCTAGACTGTATAGGGGGACTACCGAGACCCAGTACTTC. Translation: CSARLYRGTTETQYF.

This clonotype was seen at least ten times. This chain joins TRBV30 and TRBJ1-1; D is perhaps TRBD1 (6 bases). V was clipped by 4 bases and J by 8 bases, with 11 bases between them. Per germline, CDR1 GTSNPN and CDR2 SVGIG (reference sequence). The CDR3 extends over 11 amino acids. The CDR3 loop is CAWKFGQEAFF. The CDR3 nucleotides are TGTGCCTGGAAATTTGGACAGGAAGCTTTCTTT.

This clonotype was seen at least ten times. The chain recombines TRBV28 with TRBJ2-5; 7 nucleotides match TRBD1. CDR3 size: 15 residues. CDR1 MDHEN and CDR2 SYDVKM come from the germline V gene. The CDR3 here is CALGSTGRMPGTQYF. CDR3 DNA: TGTGCGCTCGGGTCGACAGGGCGGATGCCGGGGACCCAGTACTTC.

This clonotype was recorded a few times. V gene TRBV12-3 or TRBV12-4 combines with J gene TRBJ1-1; D uncertain. Deletions cut 0 bases from V and 4 bases from J, with 18 bases between. The CDR3 has 17 amino acids. The CDR3, as DNA: TGTGCCAGCAGTTTAGCGCTAAGGGTTGGGTACGCCACTGAAGCTTTCTTT. This codes for CASSLALRVGYATEAFF.

This clonotype was picked up a small number of times. This chain joins TRBV28 and TRBJ2-2; the match to TRBD2 covers 8 bases. CDR1 MDHEN and CDR2 SYDVKM come from the germline V gene. The CDR3 runs to 13 residues. J gave up 4 bases and V 10 bases, and 5 bases lay outside the gene matches. The CDR3 reads CATGGGGTGELFF. The CDR3 region has the DNA TGTGCCACGGGGGGGGGCGGCACCGGGGAGCTGTTTTTT.

This clonotype was seen many times. This chain uses TRBV5-5 with TRBJ1-2; TRBD1 might be the D (5 bases). CDR1 and CDR2 (germline): SGHKS, YYEKEE (reference sequence). The V end was cut by 0 bases, the J end by 0 bases, with 9 bases between. The CDR3 consists of 15 residues. CDR3 bases: TGTGCCAGCAGCTTGGTGCCGACAGCTAACTATGGCTACACCTTC. Translation: CASSLVPTANYGYTF.

The V and J genes are TRBV20-1 and TRBJ2-7; D possibly corresponds to TRBD1 (6 bases). Trimming removed 3 bases from V and 0 bases from J, with 12 bases in between. The CDR3 covers 14 residues. CDR1 and CDR2 (germline): DFQATT, SNEGSKA (reference sequence). The CDR3 loop is CSASEGGFSYEQYF. The CDR3 coding sequence is TGCAGTGCTAGTGAAGGGGGATTCTCCTACGAGCAGTACTTC.

At least ten counts were recorded for this clonotype. This sequence joins TRBV10-1 and TRBJ1-2; D possibly corresponds to TRBD1 (5 bases). V lost 6 bases and J lost 3, with 8 bases in between. This CDR3 spans 12 amino acids. The germline V gene encodes CDR1 WNHNN and CDR2 SYGVQD (reference sequence). Written as DNA, the CDR3 is TGCGCCAGCAGACGCAGGGACTATGGCTACACCTTC. Translating gives CASRRRDYGYTF.

This clonotype has a count of ten or more. This chain uses TRBV24-1 with TRBJ2-5; either TRBD1 or TRBD2 may supply D (6 bases each). The CDR3 contains 16 residues. V lost 0 bases and J 5 bases, leaving 15 bases between the germline ends. Germline CDR1 is KGHDR and CDR2 is SFDVKD. In nucleotides, the CDR3 is TGTGCCACCAGTGATTTGATAGCGGAAGGGGGGGAGACCCAGTACTTC. This encodes CATSDLIAEGGETQYF.

This clonotype was picked up many times. The chain recombines TRBV28 with TRBJ2-7; 12 nucleotides agree with TRBD2. CDR1 is MDHEN, CDR2 SYDVKM, per germline. This CDR3 has 14 residues. Trimming took 2 bases from V and 7 from J; bases not matched to a gene: 3. CDR3 sequence: CASSLLAGGREQYF. CDR3 coding DNA: TGTGCCAGCAGTTTACTAGCGGGAGGGCGAGAGCAGTACTTC.

The chain combines TRBV6-2 or TRBV6-3 with TRBJ2-7; no firm D call. CDR3 size: 14 residues. The V gene lost 4 bases and the J gene lost 6 bases, with 16 bases spanning the gap. Germline CDR1 is MNHEY and CDR2 is SVGEGT. The CDR3 spells CASSSPAFISEQYF. The CDR3 bases are TGTGCCAGCAGTTCGCCGGCGTTCATCTCCGAGCAGTACTTC.

V usage is TRBV28 and J usage is TRBJ2-7, with 8 bases identical to TRBD2. The CDR3 has 15 residues. In germline, CDR1 is MDHEN, CDR2 SYDVKM. The J segment lost 0 bases and the V segment lost 7 bases, leaving 8 bases of the junction unmatched. CDR3 DNA: TGTGCCAGCATTGATCTAGCGGGCGGCTCCTACGAGCAGTACTTC. Translating it yields CASIDLAGGSYEQYF.

This clonotype was recorded at least ten times. The V gene is TRBV20-1, the J gene TRBJ1-5; a possible D gene is TRBD1 (5 bases). The CDR3 has 15 residues. With 6 bases removed from V and 9 bases from J, the gap between germline ends came to 24 bases. From germline, CDR1 is DFQATT and CDR2 SNEGSKA (reference sequence). CDR3 amino acids: CSAAGGTAGTRPQHF. DNA of the CDR3: TGCAGTGCCGCCGGAGGGACTGCCGGGACTCGGCCCCAGCATTTT.

This clonotype was picked up many times. V and J are TRBV19 and TRBJ2-5; 11 bases are shared with TRBD2. From germline, CDR1 is LNHDA and CDR2 SQIVND (reference sequence). V trimming: 7 bases; J trimming: 2 bases; junction bases outside the gene matches: 12. CDR3 length: 17 residues. This CDR3 is CASKRGVLAGAQETQYF. As DNA, the CDR3 is TGTGCCAGTAAACGAGGGGTACTAGCGGGGGCACAAGAGACCCAGTACTTC.

This clonotype occurred many times. The chain carries TRBV6-1 and TRBJ1-1; D is undetermined. V was pared by 7 bases and J by 5 bases, with 14 bases between. Per germline, CDR1 MNHNS and CDR2 SASEGT. The CDR3 sequence is 13 residues long. The CDR3 DNA reads as TGTGCCAGCAATGTCGGTCGAAGGACTGAAGCTTTCTTT. Translating gives CASNVGRRTEAFF.